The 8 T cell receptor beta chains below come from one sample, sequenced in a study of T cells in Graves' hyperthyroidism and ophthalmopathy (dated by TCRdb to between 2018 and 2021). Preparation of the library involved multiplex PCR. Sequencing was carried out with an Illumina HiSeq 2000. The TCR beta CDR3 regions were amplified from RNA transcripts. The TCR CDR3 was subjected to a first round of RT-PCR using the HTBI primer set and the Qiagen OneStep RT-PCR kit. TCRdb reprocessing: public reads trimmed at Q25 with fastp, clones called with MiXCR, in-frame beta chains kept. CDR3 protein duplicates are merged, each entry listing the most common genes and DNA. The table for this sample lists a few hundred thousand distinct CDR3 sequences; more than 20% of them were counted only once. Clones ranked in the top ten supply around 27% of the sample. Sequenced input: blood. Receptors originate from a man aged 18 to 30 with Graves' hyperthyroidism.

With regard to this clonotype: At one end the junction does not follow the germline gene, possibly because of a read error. The CDR3 coding sequence is TGTGCCAGCAGTGTGAAGTACAGGGAGGGCCATGGCTACAGCTTC. The encoded protein is CASSVKYREGHGYSF. The chain is built from TRBV6-1 and TRBJ1-2, with a weak D call TRBD1 (6 bases). The germline gives CDR1 MNHNS, CDR2 SASEGT. This CDR3 is built from 15 residues.

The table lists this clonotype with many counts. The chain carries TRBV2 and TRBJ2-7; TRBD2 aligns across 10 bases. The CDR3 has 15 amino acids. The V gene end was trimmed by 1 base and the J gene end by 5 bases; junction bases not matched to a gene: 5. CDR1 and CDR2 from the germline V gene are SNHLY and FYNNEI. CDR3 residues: CASSEGLAGADEQYF. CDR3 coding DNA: TGTGCCAGCAGTGAAGGTCTAGCGGGGGCAGACGAGCAGTACTTC.

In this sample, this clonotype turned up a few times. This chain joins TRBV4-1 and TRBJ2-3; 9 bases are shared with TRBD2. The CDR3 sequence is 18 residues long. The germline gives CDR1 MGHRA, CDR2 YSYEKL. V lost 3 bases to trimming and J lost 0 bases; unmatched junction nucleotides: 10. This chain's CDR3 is CASSQTLPSGASTDTQYF. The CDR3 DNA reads TGCGCCAGCAGCCAGACCTTACCTAGCGGGGCTAGCACAGATACGCAGTATTTT.

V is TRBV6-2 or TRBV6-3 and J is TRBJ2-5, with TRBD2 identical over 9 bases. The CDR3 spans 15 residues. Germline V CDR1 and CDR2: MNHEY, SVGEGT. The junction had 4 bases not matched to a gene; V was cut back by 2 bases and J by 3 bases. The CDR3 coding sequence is TGTGCCAGCAGTTACGCGGCTAGCGGGAAAGAGACCCAGTACTTC. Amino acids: CASSYAASGKETQYF.

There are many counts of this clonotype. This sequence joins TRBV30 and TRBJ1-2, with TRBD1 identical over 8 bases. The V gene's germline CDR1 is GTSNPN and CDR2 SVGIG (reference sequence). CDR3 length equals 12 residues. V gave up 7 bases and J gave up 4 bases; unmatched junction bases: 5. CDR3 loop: CASDRVFYGYTF. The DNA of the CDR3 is TGTGCCTCGGACAGGGTTTTCTATGGCTACACCTTC.

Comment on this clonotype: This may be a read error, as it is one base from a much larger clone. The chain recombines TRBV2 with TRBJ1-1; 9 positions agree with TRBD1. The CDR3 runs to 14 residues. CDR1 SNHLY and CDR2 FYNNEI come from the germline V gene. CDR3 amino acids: CACRDRQGVGEAFF. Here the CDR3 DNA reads TGTGCCTGCAGAGATAGACAGGGGGTGGGTGAAGCTTTCTTT.

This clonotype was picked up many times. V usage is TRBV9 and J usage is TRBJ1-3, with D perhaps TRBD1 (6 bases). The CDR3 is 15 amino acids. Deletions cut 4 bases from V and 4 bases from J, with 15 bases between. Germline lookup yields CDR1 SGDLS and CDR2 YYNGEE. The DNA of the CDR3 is TGTGCCAGCAGCCGAGTCGGGGGGCGCGGAAACACCATATATTTT. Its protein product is CASSRVGGRGNTIYF.

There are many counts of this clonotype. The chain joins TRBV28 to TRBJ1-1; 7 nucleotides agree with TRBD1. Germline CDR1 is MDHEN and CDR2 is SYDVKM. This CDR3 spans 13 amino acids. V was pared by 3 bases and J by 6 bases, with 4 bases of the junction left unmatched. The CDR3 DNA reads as TGTGCCAGCAGTTTGACAGGGCTGGCTGAAGCTTTCTTT. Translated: CASSLTGLAEAFF.